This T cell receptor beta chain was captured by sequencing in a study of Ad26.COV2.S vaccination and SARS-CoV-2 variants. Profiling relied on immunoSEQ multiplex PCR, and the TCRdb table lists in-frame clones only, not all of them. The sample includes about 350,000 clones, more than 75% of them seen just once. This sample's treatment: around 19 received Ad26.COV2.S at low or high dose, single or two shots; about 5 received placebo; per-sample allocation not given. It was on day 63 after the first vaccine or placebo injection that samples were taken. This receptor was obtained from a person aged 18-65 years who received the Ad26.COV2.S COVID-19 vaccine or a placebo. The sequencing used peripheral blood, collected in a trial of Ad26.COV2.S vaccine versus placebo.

The CDR3 sequence is CASSQVFGTYEQYF. Written as DNA, the CDR3 is TGTGCCAGCAGCCAAGTATTTGGGACCTACGAGCAGTACTTC. The chain recombines TRBV14 with TRBJ2-7; no reliable D call. The V and J ends lost 1 base and 2 bases respectively, with 9 bases between them. Germline V lookup: CDR1 SGHDN, CDR2 FVKESK. The CDR3 has 14 amino acids.